One sample yielded the 18 T cell receptor beta chains listed below, sequenced in a study of T cell changes during pregnancy in multiple sclerosis. This table comes from immunoSEQ multiplex PCR, and its TCRdb copy is limited to in-frame clones, with some not included. This sample yields about 93,000 clones, of which 91% are seen a single time; about 0.91% belongs to the top ten. This specimen was peripheral blood, taken before pregnancy. The receptors were sampled from a female donor with multiple sclerosis, enrolled in a pregnancy study.

V and J are TRBV4-3 and TRBJ2-5, with 7 bases identical to TRBD1. V lost 4 bases and J lost 4; bases outside the gene matches: 3. From germline, CDR1 is LGHNA and CDR2 YSLEER. The CDR3 spans 13 residues. The CDR3 DNA is TGCGCCAGCAGCCCAGGGGGACGAGAGACCCAGTACTTC. Protein sequence: CASSPGGRETQYF.

This sequence joins TRBV2 and TRBJ2-3; 8 bases are a match to TRBD1. In germline, CDR1 is SNHLY, CDR2 FYNNEI. The CDR3 extends over 14 amino acids. The ends lost 5 bases at V and 1 base at J; junction bases unmatched: 2. CDR3 in amino acids: CASSPGQGTDTQYF. The CDR3 DNA reads TGTGCCAGCAGTCCGGGACAGGGCACAGATACGCAGTATTTT.

This chain joins TRBV5-1 and TRBJ1-2; unclear D gene. V was cut by 0 bases and J by 8 bases, with 14 bases left in between. There are 14 residues in the CDR3. Germline CDR1 reads SGHRS; CDR2 reads YFSETQ. The DNA for the CDR3 is TGCGCCAGCAGCTTGGGTTCAGTTTCAGGCGGCTACACCTTC. This codes for CASSLGSVSGGYTF.

This clone was found once. V gene TRBV5-1 combines with J gene TRBJ2-3; D remains ambiguous. CDR1 is SGHRS, CDR2 YFSETQ, per germline. V was cut by 5 bases and J by 3 bases, with 4 bases left in between. The CDR3 has 11 amino acids. CDR3 residues: CASSATDTQYF. The CDR3 nucleotides read TGCGCCAGCAGTGCGACAGATACGCAGTATTTT.

The chain couples TRBV10-3 to TRBJ2-3, with TRBD2 matching 12 bases. V lost 7 bases and J lost 3; bases outside the gene matches: 5. CDR1 and CDR2 from the germline V gene are ENHRY and SYGVKD. The CDR3 is 15 amino acids. CDR3 sequence: CAITTTSGSTDTQYF. DNA for the CDR3: TGTGCCATCACCACGACTAGCGGGAGTACAGATACGCAGTATTTT.

The rearrangement uses TRBV27 and TRBJ2-3; 10 bases line up with TRBD1. The CDR3 runs 14 residues. With V trimmed by 7 bases and J by 6 bases, 7 bases remained unmatched. Germline V CDR1 and CDR2: MNHEY, SMNVEV (reference sequence). In nucleotides, the CDR3 is TGTGCCAGCATCGGACAGGGGGAACGGGATACGCAGTATTTT. Its protein is CASIGQGERDTQYF.

V is TRBV19 and J is TRBJ2-7, with a possible D match to TRBD2 (5 bases). Germline CDR1 is LNHDA and CDR2 is SQIVND (reference sequence). V was trimmed by 10 bases and J by 2 bases, leaving 18 bases between them. This CDR3 is 14 amino acids long. In DNA, the CDR3 is TGTGCCACCCAAGCGGCAGCCCGGGCCTACGAGCAGTACTTC. Translating gives CATQAAARAYEQYF. The complete variable domain, with remaining parts taken from reference TRBV19 and TRBJ2-7, reads DGGITQSPKYLFRKEGQNVTLSCEQNLNHDAMYWYRQDPGQGLRLIYYSQIVNDFQKGDIAEGYSVSREKKESFPLTVTSAQKNPTAFYLCATQAAARAYEQYFGPGTRLTVT.

This chain connects TRBV28 to TRBJ1-4; D is perhaps TRBD1 (5 bases). This CDR3 is 17 amino acids long. From germline, CDR1 is MDHEN and CDR2 SYDVKM. V lost 1 base and J lost 4, with 16 bases in between. The CDR3 nucleotides are TGTGCCAGCAGTTTATTACCGGGGGGAGGGGATAATGAAAAACTGTTTTTT. Protein: CASSLLPGGGDNEKLFF.

A single count supports this clone. The V gene is TRBV5-1, the J gene TRBJ2-7; perhaps TRBD1 as D (5 bases). Germline CDR1 is SGHRS and CDR2 is YFSETQ. CDR3 length equals 14 residues. Trimming removed 2 bases from V and 4 bases from J, with 13 bases in between. CDR3 in amino acids: CASSFDSRTYEQYF. CDR3 nucleotides: TGCGCCAGCAGCTTCGACAGCCGTACTTACGAGCAGTACTTC.

This chain links TRBV19 with TRBJ2-7, with 10 positions matching TRBD2. V was clipped by 3 bases and J by 1 base; unmatched bases: 6. This CDR3 region has 16 residues. Germline values: CDR1 LNHDA, CDR2 SQIVND (reference sequence). The CDR3 region is CASSMELAGTSYEQYF. The CDR3, as DNA: TGTGCCAGTAGTATGGAACTAGCGGGGACGTCCTACGAGCAGTACTTC.

The chain uses TRBV2 and TRBJ2-6; D is unresolved. The CDR3 is 15 residues long. V was cut by 5 bases and J by 0 bases, with 8 bases left in between. The V gene's germline CDR1 is SNHLY and CDR2 FYNNEI. The CDR3 spells CASSPSRSGANVLTF. In DNA form, the CDR3 reads TGTGCCAGCAGTCCTTCTCGCTCTGGGGCCAACGTCCTGACTTTC.

This clone came up once. V gene TRBV19 combines with J gene TRBJ2-5; TRBD1 agrees at 7 bases. Germline V CDR1 and CDR2: LNHDA, SQIVND (reference sequence). The junction had 6 bases not matched to a gene; V was cut back by 7 bases and J by 4 bases. This CDR3 has 13 residues. The CDR3 bases are TGTGCCAGTACACCGGGACAGCGAGAGACCCAGTACTTC. Translated: CASTPGQRETQYF.

The chain combines TRBV5-1 with TRBJ1-2; possibly TRBD1 for D (5 bases). The CDR3 extends over 14 amino acids. V was trimmed by 2 bases and J by 4 bases, leaving 12 bases between them. CDR1 is SGHRS, CDR2 YFSETQ, per germline. The CDR3 DNA sequence: TGCGCCAGCAGCTTCTCAGGGAAGGGCTATGGCTACACCTTC. It encodes CASSFSGKGYGYTF.

The CDR3 sequence is CATRGLIYEQYF. CDR3 sequence (DNA): TGTGCCACCAGGGGGCTTATATACGAGCAGTACTTC. The gene calls are TRBV28 and TRBJ2-7; 8 nucleotides match TRBD1. V was pared by 10 bases and J by 4 bases, with 6 bases of the junction left unmatched. This CDR3 has 12 amino acids. The V gene's germline CDR1 is MDHEN and CDR2 SYDVKM.

This clone occurred once. The J gene is TRBJ1-5, the V gene TRBV6-1, with unresolved D. Germline assignment: CDR1 MNHNS and CDR2 SASEGT. There are 13 residues in the CDR3. Trimming removed 3 bases at V and 9 bases at J, with 12 bases between. The CDR3 coding sequence is TGTGCCAGCAGTGAGGCTCTCTCGGGGCCCCAGCATTTT. Translated: CASSEALSGPQHF.

This chain connects TRBV6-5 to TRBJ1-1, with TRBD1 identical over 7 bases. The CDR3 consists of 14 residues. J gave up 6 bases and V 0 bases, and 4 bases lay outside the gene matches. Germline V gene lookup returns CDR1 MNHEY and CDR2 SVGAGI. The CDR3 sequence: CASSYSQGKAEAFF. The CDR3 DNA sequence: TGTGCCAGCAGTTACTCACAGGGGAAAGCTGAAGCTTTCTTT.

The chain employs TRBV2 and TRBJ2-3, with D perhaps TRBD2 (6 bases). The CDR3 sequence is 15 residues long. The germline CDR1 and CDR2 sequences are SNHLY and FYNNEI. V gave up 3 bases and J gave up 1 base, with 11 bases separating them. CDR3 in DNA: TGTGCCAGCAGTGAGGAGGGATGGGGCACAGATACGCAGTATTTT. This encodes CASSEEGWGTDTQYF.

This chain uses TRBV5-1 with TRBJ2-4; 8 bases are shared with TRBD2. In germline, CDR1 is SGHRS, CDR2 YFSETQ. This CDR3 has 16 residues. J gave up 1 base and V 0 bases, and 3 bases lay outside the gene matches. This CDR3 is CASSLDSGTAKNIQYF. CDR3 nucleotide sequence: TGCGCCAGCAGCTTGGATAGCGGGACGGCCAAAAACATTCAGTACTTC.